This TCR beta chain was observed in a study of T cells after yellow fever vaccination. For TCR, cDNA came from 5'RACE template switching, which added a universal primer site and UMIs. In TCRdb, the 5' RACE reads were re-called with MiXCR into one record per CDR3 protein. The table lists some 670,000 distinct CDR3 sequences, approximately 13% of them singletons. The germline CDR1 and CDR2 sequences are SGHKS and YYEKEE (reference sequence). The CDR3 is made up of 13 amino acids. Trimming left V 4 bases short and J 2 bases short, with 10 bases between. The starting material was PBMCs, obtained on the day of the yellow fever booster vaccination. This clonotype originated in a man aged 25 to 40 who received the YFV17D yellow fever vaccine. V and J are TRBV5-5 and TRBJ2-7, with a possible D match to TRBD2 (5 bases). The CDR3 DNA follows: TGTGCCAGCAGCCCGGGGAATGCCTACGAGCAGTACTTC. Its protein is CASSPGNAYEQYF.